This T cell receptor (beta chain) stems from a study of long-term antiretroviral therapy in people with HIV. Trimming removed 0 bases from V and 0 bases from J, with 9 bases in between. Germline V gives CDR1 SGHKS, CDR2 YYEKEE (reference sequence). The CDR3 extends over 15 amino acids. Survey level was the resolution at which the v3.0 immunoSEQ assay ran. Assay used: immunoSEQ multiplex PCR; TCRdb lists only in-frame clones, some missing. The table includes about 24,000 clones, approximately 80% detected once. This TCR was sampled from a man aged 30-40 years with HIV. V is TRBV5-5 and J is TRBJ1-1; unclear D gene. The sequences come from unsorted PBMCs, collected 4.3 years after starting antiretroviral therapy. CDR3 loop: CASSLEGQMNTEAFF. The CDR3 coding sequence is TGTGCCAGCAGCTTGGAAGGGCAGATGAACACTGAAGCTTTCTTT.